This entry lists 30 T cell receptor beta chains sequenced from one sample in a study of beta chain features in type 1 diabetes. Broader study findings: All four CD4+ subsets from Type 1 diabetes patients carried moderately but significantly shorter TCRB CDR3s.

The study reverse transcribed the entire isolated RNA, so it sequenced expressed TCRB transcripts. Some clones are missing from TCRdb's copy, which holds only in-frame ones; the method was immunoSEQ multiplex PCR. The table shows some 160,000 clones, with 9% occurring only once. What these receptors recognize is not known. The sample consisted of central memory CD4+ T cells from blood. The source of these receptors is a woman in her twenties or thirties with type 1 diabetes.

The rearrangement links TRBV5-8 to TRBJ1-2; 10 bases are a match to TRBD1. The germline V gene encodes CDR1 SGHTS and CDR2 YDEGEE. The CDR3 totals 15 residues. With 0 bases clipped from V and 5 bases from J, the junction kept 4 bases outside the gene matches. CDR3 sequence: CASSLAGTGVYGYTF. The CDR3 nucleotides read TGTGCCAGCAGCTTGGCAGGGACAGGGGTTTATGGCTACACCTTC.

V and J are TRBV14 and TRBJ2-1, with D possibly matching TRBD2 (6 bases). CDR3 length: 13 residues. V lost 4 bases to trimming and J lost 15 bases, with 19 bases between them. Germline V lookup: CDR1 SGHDN, CDR2 FVKESK. The DNA for the CDR3 is TGTGCCAGCAGCCTTCAAACGGGAGTTAATCCGTTCTTC. Its translation: CASSLQTGVNPFF.

The rearrangement uses TRBV7-3 and TRBJ2-1; 9 bases are shared with TRBD1. With 2 bases clipped from V and 6 bases from J, the junction kept 5 bases outside the gene matches. Germline V gives CDR1 SGHTA, CDR2 FQGTGA. The CDR3 sequence is 15 residues long. The CDR3 DNA sequence: TGTGCCAGCAGCTTAGGTGGGACAGGGAGCAATGAGCAGTTCTTC. This translates into CASSLGGTGSNEQFF.

This clone was seen a few times. The chain has TRBV7-9 and TRBJ1-2, with 7 positions matching TRBD1. Germline-derived CDR1 and CDR2 are SEHNR and FQNEAQ (reference sequence). The CDR3 loop spans 13 amino acids. V lost 5 bases, J lost 6 bases, and 6 bases stayed unmatched. The CDR3 here is CASSRQGGNGYTF. CDR3 sequence (DNA): TGTGCCAGCAGCCGACAGGGAGGCAATGGCTACACCTTC.

The gene calls are TRBV16 and TRBJ2-3; D unresolved. Trimming removed 1 base from V and 6 bases from J, with 5 bases in between. CDR3 length: 12 residues. The germline gives CDR1 KGHSY, CDR2 FQNENV. The CDR3, as DNA: TGTGCCAGCAGCCAATATCGGGATACGCAGTATTTT. It specifies CASSQYRDTQYF.

The rearrangement links TRBV7-9 to TRBJ2-3, with 10 nucleotides matching TRBD2. This CDR3 is built from 13 residues. The V and J ends lost 4 bases and 5 bases, in that order; junction bases with no gene match: 0. CDR1 and CDR2 (germline): SEHNR, FQNEAQ (reference sequence). CDR3 sequence (DNA): TGTGCCAGCAGCTGGACTAGCGGAGATACGCAGTATTTT. Protein: CASSWTSGDTQYF.

The chain is built from TRBV7-9 and TRBJ1-2; D remains ambiguous. V shed 9 bases and J shed 2 bases, with 13 bases lying between them. Per the germline V gene, CDR1 is SEHNR and CDR2 is FQNEAQ (reference sequence). The CDR3 is made up of 13 amino acids. As DNA, the CDR3 is TGTGCCAGTACTATAACTGCGAACTATGGCTACACCTTC. Protein: CASTITANYGYTF.

This clone was recorded a few times. This chain connects TRBV29-1 to TRBJ1-1; D is unclear. Germline lookup yields CDR1 SQVTM and CDR2 ANQGSEA. This CDR3 comprises 12 residues. Trimming shortened V by 7 bases and J by 0 bases, and 9 bases separated the two germline ends. The CDR3 is CSAKTVNTEAFF. DNA for the CDR3: TGCAGCGCTAAAACAGTGAACACTGAAGCTTTCTTT.

This clone was recorded a few times. The V gene is TRBV29-1, the J gene TRBJ2-3; 9 nucleotides line up with TRBD2. Trimming removed 6 bases from V and 1 base from J; junction bases left unmatched: 5. This CDR3 spans 14 amino acids. Looked up from germline, CDR1 is SQVTM and CDR2 is ANQGSEA. CDR3 DNA sequence: TGCAGCGTCCTAAGACTAGCGGGCACAGATACGCAGTATTTT. Its translation is CSVLRLAGTDTQYF.

The genes are TRBV7-2 and TRBJ1-5; D is ambiguous. CDR1 SGHTA and CDR2 FQGNSA come from the germline V gene. This CDR3 is 12 amino acids long. The V and J ends lost 6 bases and 0 bases respectively, with 3 bases between them. CDR3 DNA: TGTGCCAGCAGTATTAGCAATCAGCCCCAGCATTTT. The encoded protein is CASSISNQPQHF.

The table lists this clone with a few counts. The chain joins TRBV5-1 to TRBJ2-1; 9 positions agree with TRBD2. Germline CDR1 and CDR2: SGHRS and YFSETQ. J lost 9 bases, V lost 0 bases, and 10 bases had no gene match. CDR3 length equals 16 residues. Written as DNA, the CDR3 is TGCGCCAGCAGCTTGGCCGACGCTAGCGGGAAGGTTGAGCAGTTCTTC. This sequence encodes CASSLADASGKVEQFF.

The J gene is TRBJ1-2, the V gene TRBV4-1; possibly TRBD1 for D (6 bases). V was shortened by 3 bases and J by 8 bases, with 16 bases between the two germline ends. The CDR3 length is 14 residues. CDR1 is MGHRA, CDR2 YSYEKL, per germline. CDR3 DNA: TGCGCCAGCAGCCATAACACAGGGTCCGGGGGCTACACCTTC. It encodes CASSHNTGSGGYTF.

For this clone: Within the sample, other DNA sequences also encode this same CDR3. The V call is TRBV7-3, the J call TRBJ1-1; no firm D call. This CDR3 is 13 amino acids long. The germline V gene has CDR1 SGHTA and CDR2 FQGTGA. V gave up 2 bases and J gave up 3 bases, with 7 bases separating them. The CDR3 region is CASSLGGDTEAFF. In DNA form, the CDR3 reads TGTGCCAGCAGCTTAGGTGGAGACACTGAAGCTTTCTTT. The full variable domain, rest sourced from reference TRBV7-3 and TRBJ1-1, is GAGVSQTPSNKVTEKGKYVELRCDPISGHTALYWYRQSLGQGPEFLIYFQGTGAADDSGLPNDRFFAVRPEGSVSTLKIQRTERGDSAVYLCASSLGGDTEAFFGQGTRLTVV.

The rearrangement links TRBV19 to TRBJ2-7, with 7 positions matching TRBD2. This CDR3 is 13 amino acids long. CDR1 and CDR2 (germline): LNHDA, SQIVND (reference sequence). The trim removed 5 bases at V and 3 bases at J, leaving 4 bases unmatched. The CDR3 DNA follows: TGTGCCAGTAGTGTCACTAGCGTCTACGAGCAGTACTTC. As protein: CASSVTSVYEQYF.

This sequence joins TRBV28 and TRBJ1-1; 7 bases line up with TRBD1. Germline assignment: CDR1 MDHEN and CDR2 SYDVKM. The CDR3 covers 14 residues. After removal of 1 base from V and 4 bases from J, the junction contained 3 bases not matched to a gene. The CDR3 DNA sequence: TGTGCCAGCAGTTTATCGACAGGGTTCACTGAAGCTTTCTTT. Its translation is CASSLSTGFTEAFF.

The table lists this clone with a few counts. The chain employs TRBV19 and TRBJ1-1; no firm D call. Germline V gene lookup returns CDR1 LNHDA and CDR2 SQIVND (reference sequence). The CDR3 extends over 14 amino acids. V shed 4 bases and J shed 4 bases, with 13 bases lying between them. The CDR3 here is CASSRRAGGTEAFF. CDR3 in DNA: TGTGCCAGTAGTAGGCGGGCCGGAGGCACTGAAGCTTTCTTT. Drawing the rest from reference TRBV19 and TRBJ1-1, the complete variable domain is DGGITQSPKYLFRKEGQNVTLSCEQNLNHDAMYWYRQDPGQGLRLIYYSQIVNDFQKGDIAEGYSVSREKKESFPLTVTSAQKNPTAFYLCASSRRAGGTEAFFGQGTRLTVV.

This clone was seen a few times. The J gene is TRBJ2-7, the V gene TRBV14; the D gene is possibly TRBD1 (5 bases). From germline, CDR1 is SGHDN and CDR2 FVKESK. V lost 5 bases, J lost 2 bases, and 13 bases lay in between. This CDR3 has 14 amino acids. CDR3 bases: TGTGCCAGCAGCAGTCAGGGTGGCCCCTACGAGCAGTACTTC. Protein: CASSSQGGPYEQYF.

The CDR3 DNA is TGTGCCATCAGTGAGTCTGAGGCTAGCGGGAACTACGAGCAGTACTTC. This codes for CAISESEASGNYEQYF. The chain has TRBV10-3 and TRBJ2-7; 9 bases map to TRBD2. CDR3 size: 16 residues. Germline V gives CDR1 ENHRY, CDR2 SYGVKD. The V segment lost 0 bases and the J segment 3 bases; nucleotides outside the gene matches: 6.

This clone showed up just a few times. The chain uses TRBV9 and TRBJ2-5; 11 nucleotides agree with TRBD2. V was clipped by 3 bases and J by 4 bases; unmatched bases: 5. Germline CDR1 SGDLS, CDR2 YYNGEE. This CDR3 has 15 residues. CDR3 nucleotide sequence: TGTGCCAGCAGCGGGGGGGGGACTAGCGGAGAGACCCAGTACTTC. Translation: CASSGGGTSGETQYF.

This clone appeared many times. V gene TRBV4-2 combines with J gene TRBJ1-2; no definite D call. V lost 0 bases to trimming and J lost 1 base, with 6 bases between them. CDR3 length: 14 residues. Germline CDR1 LGHNA, CDR2 YNFKEQ. The CDR3 DNA sequence: TGTGCCAGCAGCCAAGAATCTGTTAACTATGGCTACACCTTC. This encodes CASSQESVNYGYTF.

The chain is built from TRBV6-5 and TRBJ1-1, with D perhaps TRBD1 (5 bases). This CDR3 is built from 13 residues. The ends were cut back, 2 bases at V and 4 bases at J, with 8 bases in the middle. From germline, CDR1 is MNHEY and CDR2 SVGAGI. The CDR3 loop is CASSYGGGTEAFF. CDR3 DNA sequence: TGTGCCAGCAGTTACGGGGGAGGCACTGAAGCTTTCTTT.

There are a few counts of this clone. The chain combines TRBV19 with TRBJ1-1; tentatively, D is TRBD1 (5 bases). The CDR3 sequence is 15 residues long. Trimming stripped 9 bases from V and 5 bases from J, with 22 bases between. The germline V gene has CDR1 LNHDA and CDR2 SQIVND (reference sequence). The DNA for the CDR3 is TGTGCCAGCTCGTACCGGCGGGGGAGGCGGACTGAAGCTTTCTTT. Translation: CASSYRRGRRTEAFF.

The chain has TRBV18 and TRBJ2-5, with 7 bases aligning to TRBD1. Trimming removed 8 bases from V and 5 bases from J; junction bases left unmatched: 8. The CDR3 spans 13 residues. Germline assignment: CDR1 KGHSH and CDR2 LQKENI. The CDR3 region is CASTGDLSETQYF. For the CDR3, the DNA is TGTGCCAGCACAGGGGACCTGAGCGAGACCCAGTACTTC.

The genes are TRBV7-8 and TRBJ2-5; 9 bases match TRBD2. Germline V gives CDR1 SGHVS, CDR2 FQNEAQ. The CDR3 runs 16 residues. Trimming cost V 4 bases and J 2 bases; bases outside gene matches: 8. The CDR3 sequence: CASSYLAGEWQETQYF. The DNA for the CDR3 is TGTGCCAGCAGCTACTTAGCGGGAGAGTGGCAAGAGACCCAGTACTTC.

This clone has more than one count but fewer than ten. The chain combines TRBV14 with TRBJ2-3, with 12 bases that match TRBD2. Germline-derived CDR1 and CDR2 are SGHDN and FVKESK. V trimming: 3 bases; J trimming: 5 bases; junction bases outside the gene matches: 3. CDR3 size: 15 residues. The CDR3 protein is CASSQSGLAGDTQYF. CDR3 DNA sequence: TGTGCCAGCAGCCAGTCGGGACTAGCGGGAGATACGCAGTATTTT. Drawing the rest from reference TRBV14 and TRBJ2-3, the complete variable domain is EAGVTQFPSHSVIEKGQTVTLRCDPISGHDNLYWYRRVMGKEIKFLLHFVKESKQDESGMPNNRFLAERTGGTYSTLKVQPAELEDSGVYFCASSQSGLAGDTQYFGPGTRLTVL.

The chain links TRBV19 to TRBJ2-1; 11 positions match TRBD2. The CDR3 is made up of 16 amino acids. Unmatched junction bases numbered 11, after V lost 5 bases and J lost 8 bases. CDR1 and CDR2 from the germline V gene are LNHDA and SQIVND (reference sequence). In nucleotides, the CDR3 is TGTGCCAGTAGTCTACTAGCGGGAGTTGGTATAGATGAGCAGTTCTTC. Translated, it gives CASSLLAGVGIDEQFF.

J is TRBJ2-5 and V is TRBV30; unclear D gene. The germline V gene has CDR1 GTSNPN and CDR2 SVGIG (reference sequence). V was pared by 3 bases and J by 4 bases, with 9 bases between. This CDR3 is built from 12 residues. The CDR3: CAWRGITETQYF. DNA for the CDR3: TGTGCCTGGAGGGGCATCACAGAGACCCAGTACTTC.

This clone was seen a few times. The genes are TRBV29-1 and TRBJ2-5, with D perhaps TRBD1 (6 bases). Germline V gene data show CDR1 as SQVTM and CDR2 as ANQGSEA. The ends were cut back, 7 bases at V and 6 bases at J, with 12 bases in the middle. The CDR3 totals 11 residues. CDR3 DNA sequence: TGCAGCGCGACAACAGGGCAGACCCAGTACTTC. Translating it yields CSATTGQTQYF.

This clone occurred a few times. The chain joins TRBV7-2 to TRBJ1-1, with D unclear. Deletions cut 3 bases from V and 5 bases from J, with 10 bases between. Germline V gives CDR1 SGHTA, CDR2 FQGNSA. This CDR3 comprises 13 residues. In DNA, the CDR3 is TGTGCCAGCAGCTTCGGGGATGGGACTGAAGCTTTCTTT. The encoded protein is CASSFGDGTEAFF.

V gene TRBV4-2 combines with J gene TRBJ2-1, with TRBD2 matching 11 bases. The CDR3 consists of 15 residues. Germline V gives CDR1 LGHNA, CDR2 YNFKEQ. Germline trimming cut 0 bases from V and 9 bases from J; bases unmatched to any gene: 4. The CDR3 sequence is CASSQELAGGTEQFF. The CDR3 bases are TGTGCCAGCAGCCAAGAGCTAGCGGGAGGCACTGAGCAGTTCTTC.